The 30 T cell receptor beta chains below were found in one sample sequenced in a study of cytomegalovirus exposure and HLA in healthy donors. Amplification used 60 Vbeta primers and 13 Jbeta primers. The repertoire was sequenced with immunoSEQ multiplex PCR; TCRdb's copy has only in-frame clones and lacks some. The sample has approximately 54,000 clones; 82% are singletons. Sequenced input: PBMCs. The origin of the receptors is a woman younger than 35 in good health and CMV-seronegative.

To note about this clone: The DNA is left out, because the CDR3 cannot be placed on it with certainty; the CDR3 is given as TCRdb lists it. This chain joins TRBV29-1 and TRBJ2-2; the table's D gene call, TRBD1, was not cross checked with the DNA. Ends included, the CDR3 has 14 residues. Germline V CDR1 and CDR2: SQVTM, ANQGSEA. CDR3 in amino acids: CSSGTGETPGSCFF.

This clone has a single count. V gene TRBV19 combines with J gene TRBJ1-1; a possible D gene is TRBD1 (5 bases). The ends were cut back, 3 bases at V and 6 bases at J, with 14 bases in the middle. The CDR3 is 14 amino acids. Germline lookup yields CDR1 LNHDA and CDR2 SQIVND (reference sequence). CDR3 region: CASSIAQGIPEAFF. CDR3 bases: TGTGCCAGTAGTATTGCCCAGGGAATACCTGAAGCTTTCTTT.

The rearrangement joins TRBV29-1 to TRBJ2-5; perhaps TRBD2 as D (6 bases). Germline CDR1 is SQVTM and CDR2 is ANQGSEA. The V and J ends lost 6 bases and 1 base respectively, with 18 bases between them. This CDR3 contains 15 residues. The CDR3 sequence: CSVVLGRGLQETQYF. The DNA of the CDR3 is TGCAGCGTGGTCCTCGGGCGGGGCCTCCAAGAGACCCAGTACTTC.

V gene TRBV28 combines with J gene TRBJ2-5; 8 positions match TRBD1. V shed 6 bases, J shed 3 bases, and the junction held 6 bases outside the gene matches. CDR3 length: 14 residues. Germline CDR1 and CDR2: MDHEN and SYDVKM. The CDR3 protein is CASSSGQGKETQYF. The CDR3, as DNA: TGTGCCAGCAGCTCTGGACAGGGTAAAGAGACCCAGTACTTC.

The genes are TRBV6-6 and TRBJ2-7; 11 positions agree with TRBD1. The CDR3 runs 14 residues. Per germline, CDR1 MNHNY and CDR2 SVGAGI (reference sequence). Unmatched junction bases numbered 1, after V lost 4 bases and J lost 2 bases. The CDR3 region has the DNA TGTGCCAGCAGTTCGGGACAGGGGGCCTACGAGCAGTACTTC. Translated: CASSSGQGAYEQYF.

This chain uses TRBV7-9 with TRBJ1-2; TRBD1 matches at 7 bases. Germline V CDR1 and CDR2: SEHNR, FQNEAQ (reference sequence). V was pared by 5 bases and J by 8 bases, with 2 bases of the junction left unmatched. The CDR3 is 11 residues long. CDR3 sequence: CASSRDRGYTF. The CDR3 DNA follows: TGTGCCAGCAGCCGGGACAGAGGCTACACCTTC. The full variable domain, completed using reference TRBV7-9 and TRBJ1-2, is DTGVSQNPRHKITKRGQNVTFRCDPISEHNRLYWYRQTLGQGPEFLTYFQNEAQLEKSRLLSDRFSAERPKGSFSTLEIQRTEQGDSAMYLCASSRDRGYTFGSGTRLTVV.

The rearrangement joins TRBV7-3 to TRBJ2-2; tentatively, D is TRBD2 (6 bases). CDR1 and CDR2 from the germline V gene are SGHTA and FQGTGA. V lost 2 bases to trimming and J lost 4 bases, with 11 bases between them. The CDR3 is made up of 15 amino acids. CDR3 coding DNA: TGTGCCAGCAGCTTAGGGGGACTCTCCACCGGGGAGCTGTTTTTT. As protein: CASSLGGLSTGELFF. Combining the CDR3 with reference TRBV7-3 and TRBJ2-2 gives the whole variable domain GAGVSQTPSNKVTEKGKYVELRCDPISGHTALYWYRQSLGQGPEFLIYFQGTGAADDSGLPNDRFFAVRPEGSVSTLKIQRTERGDSAVYLCASSLGGLSTGELFFGEGSRLTVL.

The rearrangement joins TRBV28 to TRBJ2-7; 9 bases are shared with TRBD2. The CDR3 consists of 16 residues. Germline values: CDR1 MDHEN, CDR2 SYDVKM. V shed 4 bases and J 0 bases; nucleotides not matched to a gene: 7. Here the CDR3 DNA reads TGTGCCAGCAGTTCCTTAGGAGCGGGAGGCTCCTACGAGCAGTACTTC. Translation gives CASSSLGAGGSYEQYF.

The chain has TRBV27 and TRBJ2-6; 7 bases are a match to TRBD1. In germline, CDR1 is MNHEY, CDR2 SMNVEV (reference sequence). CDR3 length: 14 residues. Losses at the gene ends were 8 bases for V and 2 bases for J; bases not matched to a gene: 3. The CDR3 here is CASQGGPGANVLTF. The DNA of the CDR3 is TGTGCCAGCCAAGGGGGCCCTGGGGCCAACGTCCTGACTTTC.

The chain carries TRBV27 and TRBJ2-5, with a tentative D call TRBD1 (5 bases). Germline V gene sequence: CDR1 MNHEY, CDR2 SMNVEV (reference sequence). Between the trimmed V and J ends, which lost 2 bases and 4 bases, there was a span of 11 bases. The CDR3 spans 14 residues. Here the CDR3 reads CASSLRGWGETQYF. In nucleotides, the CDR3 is TGTGCCAGCAGTTTAAGGGGTTGGGGAGAGACCCAGTACTTC.

CDR3: CASSPLVKDTQYF. The CDR3 coding sequence is TGTGCCAGCTCACCACTTGTCAAAGATACGCAGTATTTT. The chain carries TRBV18 and TRBJ2-3; D is unclear. Germline CDR1 is KGHSH and CDR2 is LQKENI. CDR3 size: 13 residues. V lost 1 base, J lost 5 bases, and 7 bases lay in between.

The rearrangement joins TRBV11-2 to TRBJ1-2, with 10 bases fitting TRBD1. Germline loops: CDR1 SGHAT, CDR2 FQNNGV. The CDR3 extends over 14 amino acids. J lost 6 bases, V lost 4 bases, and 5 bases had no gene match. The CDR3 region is CASSSRDRGHGYTF. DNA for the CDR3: TGTGCCAGCAGCTCCCGGGACAGGGGACATGGCTACACCTTC.

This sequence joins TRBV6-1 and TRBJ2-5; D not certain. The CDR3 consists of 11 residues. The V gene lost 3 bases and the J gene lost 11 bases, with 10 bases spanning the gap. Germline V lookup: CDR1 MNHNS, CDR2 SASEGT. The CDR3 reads CASSEFSEQYF. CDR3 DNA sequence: TGTGCCAGCAGTGAGTTTTCGGAGCAGTACTTC.

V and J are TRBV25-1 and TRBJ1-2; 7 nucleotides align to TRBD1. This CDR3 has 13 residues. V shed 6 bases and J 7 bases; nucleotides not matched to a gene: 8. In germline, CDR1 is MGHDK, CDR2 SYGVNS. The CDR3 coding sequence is TGTGCCAGCAGCCCGATGACAGGGAGTGGCTACACCTTC. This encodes CASSPMTGSGYTF.

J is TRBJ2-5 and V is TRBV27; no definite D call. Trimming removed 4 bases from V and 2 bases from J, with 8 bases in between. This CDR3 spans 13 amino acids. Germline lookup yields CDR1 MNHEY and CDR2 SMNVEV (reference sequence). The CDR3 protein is CASSSFLQETQYF. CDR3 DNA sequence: TGTGCCAGCAGTTCCTTTCTACAAGAGACCCAGTACTTC.

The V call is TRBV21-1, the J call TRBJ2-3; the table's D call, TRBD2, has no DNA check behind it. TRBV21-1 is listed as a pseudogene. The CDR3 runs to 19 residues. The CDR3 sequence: CASSKARGLASGSTDTQYF. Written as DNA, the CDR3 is TGTGCCAGCAGCAAAGCGCGGGGCTTGGCTAGCGGTAGCACAGATACGCAGTATTTT.

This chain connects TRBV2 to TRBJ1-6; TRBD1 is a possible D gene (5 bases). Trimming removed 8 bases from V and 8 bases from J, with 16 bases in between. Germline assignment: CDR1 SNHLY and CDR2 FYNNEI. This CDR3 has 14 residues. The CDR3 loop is CASGGTEVDSPLHF. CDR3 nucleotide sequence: TGTGCCAGCGGGGGGACGGAGGTGGATTCACCCCTCCACTTT.

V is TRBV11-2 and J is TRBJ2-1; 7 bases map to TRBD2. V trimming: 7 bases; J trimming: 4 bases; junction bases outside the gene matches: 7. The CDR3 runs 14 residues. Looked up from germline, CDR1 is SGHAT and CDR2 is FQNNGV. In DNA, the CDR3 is TGTGCCAGCACCCCTAGCGGAGGTTACAATGAGCAGTTCTTC. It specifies CASTPSGGYNEQFF.

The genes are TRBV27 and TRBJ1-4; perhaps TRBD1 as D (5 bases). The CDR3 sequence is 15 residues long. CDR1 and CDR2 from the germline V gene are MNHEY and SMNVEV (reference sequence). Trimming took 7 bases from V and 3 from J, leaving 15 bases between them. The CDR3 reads CASKPGDRPNEKLFF. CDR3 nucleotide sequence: TGTGCCAGCAAGCCGGGGGACCGACCTAATGAAAAACTGTTTTTT.

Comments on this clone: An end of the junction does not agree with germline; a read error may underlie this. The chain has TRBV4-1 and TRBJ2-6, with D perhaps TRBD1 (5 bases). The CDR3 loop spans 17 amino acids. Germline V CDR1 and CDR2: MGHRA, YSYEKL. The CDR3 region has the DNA TGCGCCAGCAGCCAAGAGGCGTCACTCTTTGGGGCCAACGGCCTGACTTTC. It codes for CASSQEASLFGANGLTF.

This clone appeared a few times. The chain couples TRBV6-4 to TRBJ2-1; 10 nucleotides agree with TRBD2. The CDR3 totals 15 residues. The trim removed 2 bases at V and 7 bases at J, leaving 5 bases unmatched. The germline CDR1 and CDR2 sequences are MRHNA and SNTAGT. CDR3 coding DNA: TGTGCCAGCAGTGACATAGCGGGAGGTAATAATGAGCAGTTCTTC. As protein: CASSDIAGGNNEQFF.

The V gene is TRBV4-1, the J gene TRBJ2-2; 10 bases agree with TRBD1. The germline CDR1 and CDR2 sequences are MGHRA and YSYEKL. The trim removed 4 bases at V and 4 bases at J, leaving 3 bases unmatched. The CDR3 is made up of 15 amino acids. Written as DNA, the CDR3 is TGCGCCAGCAGCCCGACAGGGGGCTCCACCGGGGAGCTGTTTTTT. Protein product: CASSPTGGSTGELFF.

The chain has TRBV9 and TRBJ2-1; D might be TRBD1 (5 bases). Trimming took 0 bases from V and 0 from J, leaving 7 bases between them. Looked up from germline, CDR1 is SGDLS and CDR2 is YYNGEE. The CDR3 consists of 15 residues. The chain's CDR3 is CASSVGGGSYNEQFF. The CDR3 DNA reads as TGTGCCAGCAGCGTAGGGGGCGGCTCCTACAATGAGCAGTTCTTC.

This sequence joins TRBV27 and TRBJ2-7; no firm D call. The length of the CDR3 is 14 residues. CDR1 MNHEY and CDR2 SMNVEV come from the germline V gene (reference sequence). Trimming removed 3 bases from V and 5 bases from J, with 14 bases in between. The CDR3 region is CASSFAESRNEQYF. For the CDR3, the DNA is TGTGCCAGCAGTTTTGCAGAGTCTAGGAACGAGCAGTACTTC.

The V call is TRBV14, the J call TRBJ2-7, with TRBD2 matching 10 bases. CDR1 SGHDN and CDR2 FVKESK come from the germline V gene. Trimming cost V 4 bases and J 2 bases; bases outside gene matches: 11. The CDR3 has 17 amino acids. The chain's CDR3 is CASSRPLSGRETYEQYF. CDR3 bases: TGTGCCAGCAGCCGACCCCTAAGCGGGAGGGAGACCTACGAGCAGTACTTC.

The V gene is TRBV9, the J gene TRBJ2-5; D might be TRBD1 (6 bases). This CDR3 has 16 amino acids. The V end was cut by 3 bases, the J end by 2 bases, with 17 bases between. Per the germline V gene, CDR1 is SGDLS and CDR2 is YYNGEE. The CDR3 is CASSATPWTEQETQYF. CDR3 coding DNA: TGTGCCAGCAGCGCCACTCCCTGGACAGAACAAGAGACCCAGTACTTC.

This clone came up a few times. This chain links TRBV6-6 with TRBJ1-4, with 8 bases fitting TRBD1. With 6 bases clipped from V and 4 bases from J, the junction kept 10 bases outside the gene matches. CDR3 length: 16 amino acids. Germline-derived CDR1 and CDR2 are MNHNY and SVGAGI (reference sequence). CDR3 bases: TGTGCCAGCAGCCCCGGCAGGGGGCAGGATAATGAAAAACTGTTTTTT. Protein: CASSPGRGQDNEKLFF.

The CDR3 nucleotides are TGCGCCAGCAGCCTTGAGGGGAGGGGTGAGCAGTTCTTC. Translation gives CASSLEGRGEQFF. The chain carries TRBV5-1 and TRBJ2-1; TRBD2 matches at 7 bases. CDR1 and CDR2 (germline): SGHRS, YFSETQ. The CDR3 is made up of 13 amino acids. V trimming: 4 bases; J trimming: 9 bases; junction bases outside the gene matches: 7.

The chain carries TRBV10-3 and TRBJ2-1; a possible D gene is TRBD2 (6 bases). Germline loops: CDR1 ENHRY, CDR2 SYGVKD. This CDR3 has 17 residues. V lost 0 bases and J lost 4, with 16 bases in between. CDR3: CAISESFKAGTYNEQFF. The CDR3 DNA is TGTGCCATCAGTGAGTCGTTCAAGGCGGGGACTTACAATGAGCAGTTCTTC.

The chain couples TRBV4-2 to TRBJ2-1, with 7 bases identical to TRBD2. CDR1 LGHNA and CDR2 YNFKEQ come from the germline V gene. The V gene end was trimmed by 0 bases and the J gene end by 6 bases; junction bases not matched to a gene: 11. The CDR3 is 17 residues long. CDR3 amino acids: CASSQDGDPGGSNEQFF. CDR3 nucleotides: TGTGCCAGCAGCCAAGATGGAGATCCGGGAGGATCCAATGAGCAGTTCTTC.